This TCR beta chain derives from a study of cytomegalovirus exposure and HLA in healthy donors. Study information: In a previous analysis, 120 million or so unique TCR beta sequences were found from some 200 million T cells.

The CDR3 sequence is 14 residues long. V dropped 3 bases and J dropped 2; count of bases not matched to a gene: 4. In germline, CDR1 is SGHDT, CDR2 YYEEEE. Vbeta (60) and Jbeta (13) primers were used in the PCR. Repertoires were generated with immunoSEQ multiplex PCR, while TCRdb's copy carries only in-frame clones and drops some. The sample has around 150,000 clones; approximately 61% are singletons. The sample comprised PBMCs. The sequence was obtained from a human donor in good health. This chain links TRBV5-6 with TRBJ2-5; 7 bases fit TRBD1. This chain's CDR3 is CASSWTGTQETQYF. The CDR3 coding sequence is TGTGCCAGCAGCTGGACAGGTACACAAGAGACCCAGTACTTC.